The T cell receptor (beta chain) under discussion was sequenced for a study of cytomegalovirus exposure and HLA in healthy donors. The CDR3 is made up of 15 amino acids. The V gene end was trimmed by 8 bases and the J gene end by 0 bases; junction bases not matched to a gene: 8. CDR1 SEHNR and CDR2 FQNEAQ come from the germline V gene (reference sequence). Clones were read by immunoSEQ multiplex PCR, and TCRdb kept only the in-frame ones, dropping some. The sample has about 150,000 clones; approximately 84% are singletons. Study outcomes and limitations: Most TCRs appeared rarely, but some public TCRs recurred in many donors.

Remarks on this clone: The antigen remains unidentified.

Sequencing was done on a sample of PBMCs. The sequence was obtained from a man aged 30-40 years in good health and CMV-seropositive. The V call is TRBV7-9, the J call TRBJ2-7; 9 nucleotides agree with TRBD2. CDR3 protein: CASGGGRVSSYEQYF. The CDR3 DNA is TGTGCCAGCGGGGGCGGGAGGGTAAGCTCCTACGAGCAGTACTTC.